This TCR beta chain was obtained from a study of cytomegalovirus exposure and HLA in healthy donors. Notes on the study in general: Cytomegalovirus association was listed for 150 to 200 TCR beta chains.

As for the donors, each was a healthy bone marrow donor. In the PCR, 60 Vbeta and 13 Jbeta primers were used. Only in-frame clones appear in the TCRdb table, and some are missing; sequencing was by immunoSEQ multiplex PCR. The table records 85,000 to 130,000 clones, 60% to 80% of them present only once. Turning to this clone: Its target is not known.

Germline lookup yields CDR1 SGHRS and CDR2 YFSETQ. The CDR3 totals 14 residues. V was cut by 3 bases and J by 7 bases, with 14 bases left in between. Sequenced sample: PBMCs. The chain uses TRBV5-1 and TRBJ2-1; maybe TRBD2 (5 bases). The sequence derives from a woman aged 18-35 years in good health and CMV-seropositive. In nucleotides, the CDR3 is TGCGCCAGCAGCTACCGGACTCAGGCAAATGAGCAGTTCTTC. This translates into CASSYRTQANEQFF.